The clone carrying this T cell receptor beta chain has only one observation. These data belong to a study of blood T cell repertoires in COVID-19. Background on the study: The United States, Italy and Spain supplied acute and convalescent COVID-19 samples.

The data were produced by immunoSEQ multiplex PCR, yet TCRdb's version contains in-frame clones alone and is incomplete. This table holds approximately 360,000 clones, 90% found once. The ends were cut back, 5 bases at V and 7 bases at J, with 15 bases in the middle. From germline, CDR1 is LGHDT and CDR2 YNNKEL (reference sequence). The CDR3 is 15 amino acids. The TCR comes from a man aged 18 to 29 with active or convalescent COVID-19. The rearrangement uses TRBV3-1 (or the pseudogene TRBV3-2) and TRBJ1-6; a weak D match, TRBD1 (5 bases). The sample consisted of peripheral blood. CDR3 residues: CASSAPAKGNSPLHF. The CDR3 DNA reads as TGTGCCAGCAGCGCCCCCGCAAAGGGGAATTCACCCCTCCACTTT.